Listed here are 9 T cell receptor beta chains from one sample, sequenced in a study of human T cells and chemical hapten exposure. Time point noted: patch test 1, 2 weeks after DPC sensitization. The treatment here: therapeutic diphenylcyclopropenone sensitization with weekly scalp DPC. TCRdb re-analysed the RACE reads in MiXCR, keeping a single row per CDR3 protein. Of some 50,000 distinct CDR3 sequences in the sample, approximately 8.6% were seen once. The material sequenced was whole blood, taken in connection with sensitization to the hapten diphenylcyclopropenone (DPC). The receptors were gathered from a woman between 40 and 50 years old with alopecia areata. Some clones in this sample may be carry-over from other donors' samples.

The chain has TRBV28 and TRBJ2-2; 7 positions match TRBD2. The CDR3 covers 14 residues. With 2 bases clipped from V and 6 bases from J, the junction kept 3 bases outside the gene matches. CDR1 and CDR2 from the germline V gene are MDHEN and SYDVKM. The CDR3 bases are TGTGCCAGCAGTTTAGCGGGGGTGGCCGGGGAGCTGTTTTTT. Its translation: CASSLAGVAGELFF.

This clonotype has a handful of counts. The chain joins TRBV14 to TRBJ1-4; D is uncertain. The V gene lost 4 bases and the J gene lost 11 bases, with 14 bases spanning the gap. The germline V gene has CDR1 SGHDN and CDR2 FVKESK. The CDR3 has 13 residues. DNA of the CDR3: TGTGCCAGCAGCCCGCGGGGAGGAGGGAAACTGTTTTTT. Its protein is CASSPRGGGKLFF.

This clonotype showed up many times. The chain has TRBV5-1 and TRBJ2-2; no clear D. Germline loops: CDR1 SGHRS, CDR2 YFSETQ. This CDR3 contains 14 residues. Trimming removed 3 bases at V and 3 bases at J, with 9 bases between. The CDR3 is CASSYRPDTGELFF. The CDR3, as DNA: TGCGCCAGCAGCTATAGACCAGACACCGGGGAGCTGTTTTTT.

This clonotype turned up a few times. CDR3 DNA: TGTGCCAGCAGTCCCCGAGGGCTCGGGGAGCTGTTTTTT. As protein: CASSPRGLGELFF. The rearrangement joins TRBV7-3 to TRBJ2-2; D may be TRBD2 (5 bases). V lost 6 bases, J lost 7 bases, and 12 bases lay in between. The CDR3 contains 13 residues. Germline CDR1 reads SGHTA; CDR2 reads FQGTGA. The full variable domain, its missing parts supplied by reference TRBV7-3 and TRBJ2-2, is GAGVSQTPSNKVTEKGKYVELRCDPISGHTALYWYRQSLGQGPEFLIYFQGTGAADDSGLPNDRFFAVRPEGSVSTLKIQRTERGDSAVYLCASSPRGLGELFFGEGSRLTVL.

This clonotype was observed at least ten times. This CDR3 reads CASSQVPGEQYF. The CDR3 bases are TGCGCCAGCAGCCAAGTCCCCGGCGAGCAGTACTTC. The rearrangement uses TRBV4-1 and TRBJ2-7; no clear D gene. The V and J ends lost 1 base and 6 bases respectively, with 7 bases between them. The V gene's germline CDR1 is MGHRA and CDR2 YSYEKL. The CDR3 loop spans 12 amino acids.

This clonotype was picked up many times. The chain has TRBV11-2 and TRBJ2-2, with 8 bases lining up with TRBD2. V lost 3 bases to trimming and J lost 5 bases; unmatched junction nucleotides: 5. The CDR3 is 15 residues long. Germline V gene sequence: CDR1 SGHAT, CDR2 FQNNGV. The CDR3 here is CASSFREGRTGELFF. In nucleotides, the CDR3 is TGTGCCAGCAGCTTTCGGGAGGGTCGGACCGGGGAGCTGTTTTTT.

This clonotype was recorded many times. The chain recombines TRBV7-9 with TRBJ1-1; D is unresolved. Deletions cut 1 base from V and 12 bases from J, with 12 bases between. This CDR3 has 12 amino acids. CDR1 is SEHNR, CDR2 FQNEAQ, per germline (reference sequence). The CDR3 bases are TGTGCCAGCAGCTTAGGGGAGGCGGGTACTTTCTTT. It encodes CASSLGEAGTFF.

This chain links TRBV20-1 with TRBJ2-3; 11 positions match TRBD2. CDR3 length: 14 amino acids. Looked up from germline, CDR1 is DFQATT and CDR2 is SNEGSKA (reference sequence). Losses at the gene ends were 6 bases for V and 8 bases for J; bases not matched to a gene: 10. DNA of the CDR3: TGCAGTGCCCAGTCTAGCGGGGGGCAAGGTACGCAGTATTTT. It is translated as CSAQSSGGQGTQYF.

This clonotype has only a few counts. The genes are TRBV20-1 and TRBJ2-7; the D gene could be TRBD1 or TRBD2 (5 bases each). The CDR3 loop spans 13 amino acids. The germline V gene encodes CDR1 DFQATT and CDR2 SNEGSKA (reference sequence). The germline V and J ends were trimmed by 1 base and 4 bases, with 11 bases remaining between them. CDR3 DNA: TGCAGTGCTAGAGCGGGGTGGGGGTACGAGCAGTACTTC. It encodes CSARAGWGYEQYF.